These 28 T cell receptor beta chains were sequenced from one sample in a study of blood T cell repertoires in COVID-19 (dated by TCRdb to the early 2020s). Preparation of the library involved the immunoSEQ multiplex PCR assay. TCRdb carries this immuneACCESS record with in-frame sequences only. Its versions omit some clonotypes, under half of them owing to an unresolved V gene in the studies checked, with the rest unexplained. The sample yields 45,000 to 60,000 clones; about 86% were counted once. Around 10% of the sample is in the top ten clones. The source material was peripheral blood. These receptor sequences come from a man older than 75 with COVID-19, enrolled during active disease.

The chain's CDR3 is CASSPGGKAGNTIYF. Written as DNA, the CDR3 is TGTGCCAGCAGCCCAGGGGGCAAAGCTGGAAACACCATATATTTT. V and J are TRBV6-2 or TRBV6-3 and TRBJ1-3; TRBD1 aligns across 8 bases. The trim removed 6 bases at V and 2 bases at J, leaving 6 bases unmatched. The CDR3 runs 15 residues. Germline assignment: CDR1 MNHEY and CDR2 SVGEGT.

The genes are TRBV4-2 and TRBJ2-1; TRBD2 might be the D (6 bases). V lost 1 base to trimming and J lost 0 bases, with 13 bases between them. The V gene's germline CDR1 is LGHNA and CDR2 YNFKEQ. CDR3 length: 17 amino acids. The CDR3 is CASSQVSPGGSYNEQFF. The CDR3 nucleotides are TGTGCCAGCAGCCAAGTTTCCCCCGGGGGCTCCTACAATGAGCAGTTCTTC.

This clone was seen just once. The CDR3 bases are TGTGCCAGCAGTTTATCGGGGAGCAGCTACACCTTC. Translated: CASSLSGSSYTF. V and J are TRBV27 and TRBJ1-2, with D unclear. Germline CDR1 MNHEY, CDR2 SMNVEV (reference sequence). The CDR3 has 12 residues. Trimming left V 0 bases short and J 9 bases short, with 8 bases between.

This clone has a handful of counts. The chain has TRBV5-6 and TRBJ1-4; tentatively, D is TRBD1 (5 bases). V was clipped by 4 bases and J by 8 bases, with 18 bases between them. This CDR3 is built from 15 residues. Germline V gene sequence: CDR1 SGHDT, CDR2 YYEEEE. The CDR3: CASSPAAGSREKLFF. CDR3 DNA: TGTGCCAGCAGCCCAGCAGCAGGGTCGAGGGAAAAACTGTTTTTT.

The chain employs TRBV24-1 and TRBJ1-2; TRBD1 is a possible D gene (5 bases). Trimming removed 9 bases from V and 2 bases from J, with 9 bases in between. This CDR3 is 12 amino acids long. Per the germline V gene, CDR1 is KGHDR and CDR2 is SFDVKD. The CDR3 DNA reads TGTGCCACCGGGGGGGAGAACTATGGCTACACCTTC. Its protein is CATGGENYGYTF.

V and J are TRBV25-1 and TRBJ1-1; 7 bases match TRBD1. Germline loops: CDR1 MGHDK, CDR2 SYGVNS. The CDR3 consists of 14 residues. The trim removed 4 bases at V and 6 bases at J, leaving 8 bases unmatched. The chain's CDR3 is CASSGRDRASEAFF. In nucleotides, the CDR3 is TGTGCCAGCAGTGGCCGAGACAGGGCTTCTGAAGCTTTCTTT.

J is TRBJ1-2 and V is TRBV19; D is perhaps TRBD1 (5 bases). From germline, CDR1 is LNHDA and CDR2 SQIVND (reference sequence). CDR3 length equals 13 residues. The V end was cut by 4 bases, the J end by 7 bases, with 13 bases between. The CDR3 coding sequence is TGTGCCAGTAGTACCAGGGAATTCGGTGGCTACACCTTC. Translating it yields CASSTREFGGYTF.

The rearrangement joins TRBV24-1 to TRBJ1-2, with 7 bases lining up with TRBD1. Germline values: CDR1 KGHDR, CDR2 SFDVKD. There are 14 residues in the CDR3. V trimming: 4 bases; J trimming: 4 bases; junction bases outside the gene matches: 5. The CDR3 sequence is CATSDLTGSYGYTF. Here the CDR3 DNA reads TGTGCCACCAGTGACCTGACAGGGTCCTATGGCTACACCTTC.

The gene calls are TRBV6-1 and TRBJ1-6, with unresolved D. The CDR3 has 12 residues. Germline-derived CDR1 and CDR2 are MNHNS and SASEGT. V lost 10 bases and J lost 8, with 12 bases in between. CDR3 loop: CAIGEADSPLHF. CDR3 bases: TGTGCCATCGGGGAGGCGGATTCACCCCTCCACTTT.

The CDR3 sequence is CAWRRDFSGGYTF. DNA for the CDR3: TGTGCCTGGAGGAGAGATTTCTCGGGAGGCTACACCTTC. The V and J genes are TRBV30 and TRBJ1-2; no firm D call. Trimming left V 3 bases short and J 8 bases short, with 16 bases between. This CDR3 comprises 13 residues. Germline V lookup: CDR1 GTSNPN, CDR2 SVGIG (reference sequence). The full variable domain, completed using reference TRBV30 and TRBJ1-2, is SQTIHQWPATLVQPVGSPLSLECTVEGTSNPNLYWYRQAAGRGLQLLFYSVGIGQISSEVPQNLSASRPQDRQFILSSKKLLLSDSGFYLCAWRRDFSGGYTFGSGTRLTVV.

This rearrangement joins TRBV7-6 to TRBJ1-2, with TRBD1 identical over 8 bases. This CDR3 is 17 amino acids long. The germline gives CDR1 SGHVS, CDR2 FNYEAQ. The J segment lost 1 base and the V segment lost 5 bases, leaving 12 bases of the junction unmatched. The CDR3 DNA is TGTGCCAGCAGCGGACAGGGAAAGGGAGAATTTAACTATGGCTACACCTTC. It is translated as CASSGQGKGEFNYGYTF.

The chain combines TRBV29-1 with TRBJ2-2; 9 nucleotides agree with TRBD1. This CDR3 is built from 13 residues. CDR1 is SQVTM and CDR2 is ANQGSEA in the germline V gene. V was pared by 7 bases and J by 3 bases, with 3 bases of the junction left unmatched. CDR3 DNA: TGCAGCGCCGACAGGGGGTACACCGGGGAGCTGTTTTTT. It codes for CSADRGYTGELFF.

CDR3 protein: CASSLGGREPTSYNEQFF. The CDR3, as DNA: TGCGCCAGCAGCTTGGGGGGGCGGGAGCCTACCTCCTACAATGAGCAGTTCTTC. The chain employs TRBV5-1 and TRBJ2-1; maybe TRBD2 (7 bases). V lost 0 bases, J lost 0 bases, and 16 bases lay in between. Germline V lookup: CDR1 SGHRS, CDR2 YFSETQ. The CDR3 runs 18 residues.

This clone was counted a single time. The rearrangement uses TRBV5-4 and TRBJ1-2; 11 bases align to TRBD1. CDR1 is SGHNT, CDR2 YYREEE, per germline (reference sequence). The CDR3 contains 15 residues. Trimming removed 3 bases from V and 6 bases from J; junction bases left unmatched: 7. The CDR3 sequence is CASSSQRDRGDGYTF. The CDR3 DNA sequence: TGTGCCAGCAGCTCACAAAGGGACAGGGGGGATGGCTACACCTTC.

The chain has TRBV19 and TRBJ1-5; D might be TRBD1 (6 bases). CDR1 LNHDA and CDR2 SQIVND come from the germline V gene (reference sequence). With 5 bases removed from V and 1 base from J, the gap between germline ends came to 12 bases. The CDR3 spans 15 residues. The CDR3 is CASSSRQASNQPQHF. For the CDR3, the DNA is TGTGCCAGTAGTTCGAGACAGGCGAGCAATCAGCCCCAGCATTTT.

This sequence joins TRBV19 and TRBJ2-3; D gene unclear. V was cut by 0 bases and J by 6 bases, with 7 bases left in between. This CDR3 comprises 13 residues. Per the germline V gene, CDR1 is LNHDA and CDR2 is SQIVND (reference sequence). The CDR3 reads CASSIDKEDTQYF. The CDR3 bases are TGTGCCAGTAGTATAGACAAAGAGGATACGCAGTATTTT.

V and J are TRBV4-3 and TRBJ1-2; TRBD1 matches at 9 bases. CDR3 length: 14 residues. Germline loops: CDR1 LGHNA, CDR2 YSLEER. The V and J ends lost 4 bases and 6 bases, in that order; junction bases with no gene match: 6. CDR3 coding DNA: TGCGCCAGCAGCCGCACACAGGGGGCCGATGGCTACACCTTC. Translated, it gives CASSRTQGADGYTF.

The CDR3 DNA is TGTGCCAGCAGTTCGAGGGCCCTGGGAAAACTGTTTTTT. Its translation: CASSSRALGKLFF. The chain combines TRBV2 with TRBJ1-4; unclear D gene. Germline CDR1 SNHLY, CDR2 FYNNEI. V was trimmed by 5 bases and J by 10 bases, leaving 14 bases between them. This CDR3 contains 13 residues.

In the case of this clone: The germline gene is not matched at one end of the junction; a read error may be the cause. The V call is TRBV12-3 or TRBV12-4, the J call TRBJ1-2; D possibly corresponds to TRBD1 (6 bases). This CDR3 contains 12 residues. The CDR3 loop reads CASRLGGGGYTF. CDR3 DNA: TGTGCCAGCAGGTTAGGGGGAGGCGGCTACACCTTC.

The V and J genes are TRBV7-9 and TRBJ1-2; D is unresolved. The CDR3 spans 13 residues. Germline assignment: CDR1 SEHNR and CDR2 FQNEAQ (reference sequence). With 7 bases removed from V and 8 bases from J, the gap between germline ends came to 17 bases. CDR3 loop: CASTLGIRGGYTF. In DNA form, the CDR3 reads TGTGCCAGCACCTTGGGTATCCGGGGAGGCTACACCTTC.

This chain connects TRBV4-3 to TRBJ1-1, with D tentatively TRBD1 (5 bases). The CDR3 contains 14 residues. V lost 3 bases, J lost 3 bases, and 11 bases lay in between. The germline gives CDR1 LGHNA, CDR2 YSLEER. CDR3: CASSQPGGDTEAFF. The CDR3 nucleotides read TGCGCCAGCAGCCAGCCGGGGGGAGACACTGAAGCTTTCTTT.

Only a few counts were recorded for this clone. The V gene is TRBV14, the J gene TRBJ1-1, with D perhaps matching TRBD1 (5 bases). V was clipped by 0 bases and J by 5 bases, with 16 bases between them. CDR1 and CDR2 (germline): SGHDN, FVKESK. This CDR3 is built from 16 residues. CDR3 DNA sequence: TGTGCCAGCAGCCAAGAGGAAGTCGGGGAGGGGACTGAAGCTTTCTTT. This translates into CASSQEEVGEGTEAFF.

The CDR3 DNA reads TGTGCCAGCAGCGCGACTAGCCACGCGGGATACAATGAGCAGTTCTTC. Its protein is CASSATSHAGYNEQFF. The chain carries TRBV9 and TRBJ2-1, with TRBD2 matching 7 bases. The V segment lost 3 bases and the J segment 4 bases; nucleotides outside the gene matches: 10. CDR1 SGDLS and CDR2 YYNGEE come from the germline V gene. CDR3 length: 16 amino acids.

This clone was found once. The genes are TRBV30 and TRBJ1-2; possible D gene TRBD1, 6 bases. Trimming left V 3 bases short and J 7 bases short, with 18 bases between. CDR1 is GTSNPN, CDR2 SVGIG, per germline (reference sequence). This CDR3 region has 14 residues. The CDR3 spells CAWRWGGASSGYTF. The DNA of the CDR3 is TGTGCCTGGAGGTGGGGGGGCGCGTCCTCTGGCTACACCTTC. Based on the CDR3 plus reference TRBV30 and TRBJ1-2, the full variable domain is SQTIHQWPATLVQPVGSPLSLECTVEGTSNPNLYWYRQAAGRGLQLLFYSVGIGQISSEVPQNLSASRPQDRQFILSSKKLLLSDSGFYLCAWRWGGASSGYTFGSGTRLTVV.

The chain recombines TRBV4-1 with TRBJ1-1; the match to TRBD1 covers 7 bases. The trim removed 4 bases at V and 2 bases at J, leaving 4 bases unmatched. This CDR3 spans 14 amino acids. Germline V CDR1 and CDR2: MGHRA, YSYEKL. The CDR3 here is CASSLDRLNTEAFF. CDR3 coding DNA: TGCGCCAGCAGCCTGGACAGGTTAAACACTGAAGCTTTCTTT.

The genes are TRBV24-1 and TRBJ2-1; D remains unclear. The germline V gene has CDR1 KGHDR and CDR2 SFDVKD. This CDR3 contains 14 residues. V was clipped by 4 bases and J by 5 bases, with 11 bases between them. CDR3 region: CATSESDTHNEQFF. The CDR3 DNA follows: TGTGCCACCAGTGAATCCGACACACACAATGAGCAGTTCTTC.

The chain carries TRBV2 and TRBJ1-2; D might be TRBD1 (5 bases). This CDR3 comprises 17 residues. Germline V gene lookup returns CDR1 SNHLY and CDR2 FYNNEI. Deletions cut 7 bases from V and 5 bases from J, with 26 bases between. As DNA, the CDR3 is TGTGCCAGCAATACGCGGGACGGATTACTCGCGGGGTATGGCTACACCTTC. Its translation is CASNTRDGLLAGYGYTF.

The V and J genes are TRBV19 and TRBJ1-1, with D hard to call. Germline CDR1 and CDR2: LNHDA and SQIVND (reference sequence). Trimming removed 4 bases at V and 10 bases at J, with 13 bases between. The CDR3 runs 12 residues. CDR3 in amino acids: CASSTSRGRAFF. For the CDR3, the DNA is TGTGCCAGTAGTACCTCCAGAGGTCGAGCTTTCTTT.